The 24 T cell receptor beta chains presented below share a single source sample, sequenced in a study of T-cell reconstitution after alpha-beta-depleted transplantation in children. The authors prepared the TCRbeta library with unique molecular identifiers. TCRdb re-derived calls from the PCR reads in MiXCR, one entry per CDR3 protein. Of fewer than 250,000 distinct CDR3 sequences listed, roughly 8% are singletons. Sequencing was performed on PBMCs, mostly from graft donor cells, taken 180 days after TCRalphabeta/CD19-depleted stem cell transplant. Receptors originate from a male patient aged 10-17 years who had a stem cell transplant for acute lymphoblastic leukemia, so the T cells may come from the graft donor.

At least ten counts were recorded for this clonotype. The chain has TRBV19 and TRBJ2-5; tentative D call: TRBD1 (6 bases). This CDR3 comprises 13 residues. The germline V gene encodes CDR1 LNHDA and CDR2 SQIVND (reference sequence). With 3 bases removed from V and 6 bases from J, the gap between germline ends came to 11 bases. CDR3 in DNA: TGTGCCAGTAGTATTGGGGGCAGGCAGACCCAGTACTTC. It is translated as CASSIGGRQTQYF.

This clonotype occurred many times. The rearrangement uses TRBV28 and TRBJ2-7; 8 bases fit TRBD2. The CDR3 length is 12 residues. In germline, CDR1 is MDHEN, CDR2 SYDVKM. J gave up 2 bases and V 10 bases, and 4 bases lay outside the gene matches. Here the CDR3 reads CATRLAPYEQYF. The CDR3 bases are TGTGCCACCAGACTAGCGCCCTACGAGCAGTACTTC. The full variable domain, completed using reference TRBV28 and TRBJ2-7, is DVKVTQSSRYLVKRTGEKVFLECVQDMDHENMFWYRQDPGLGLRLIYFSYDVKMKEKGDIPEGYSVSREKKERFSLILESASTNQTSMYLCATRLAPYEQYFGPGTRLTVT.

This clonotype was picked up many times. This chain links TRBV20-1 with TRBJ1-5; TRBD1 aligns across 8 bases. CDR1 and CDR2 (germline): DFQATT, SNEGSKA (reference sequence). Trimming at V came to 3 bases and at J to 7 bases, leaving 8 bases not matched to a gene. The CDR3 sequence is 14 residues long. CDR3 in DNA: TGCAGTGCTAGCCAGGACAGGGAGGGGCAGCCCCAGCATTTT. This sequence encodes CSASQDREGQPQHF.

This clonotype appeared a few times. The chain recombines TRBV4-1 with TRBJ2-1, with D possibly TRBD2 on 6 matching bases. V was cut by 0 bases and J by 6 bases, with 18 bases left in between. Germline loops: CDR1 MGHRA, CDR2 YSYEKL. The CDR3 covers 17 residues. CDR3 nucleotides: TGCGCCAGCAGCCAAGATCGGGGGAAAAGGGTGTTCAATGAGCAGTTCTTC. This encodes CASSQDRGKRVFNEQFF.

This clonotype was seen many times. This chain uses TRBV6-1 with TRBJ2-1; perhaps TRBD2 as D (5 bases). Trimming removed 3 bases at V and 5 bases at J, with 17 bases between. The CDR3 extends over 16 amino acids. Germline CDR1 and CDR2: MNHNS and SASEGT. CDR3 DNA sequence: TGTGCCAGCAGTGATAAGCGGTTTGCTTGGAACAATGAGCAGTTCTTC. Its protein is CASSDKRFAWNNEQFF.

This clonotype has a handful of counts. The CDR3 loop reads CASSFEPPPGETQYF. The CDR3 region has the DNA TGCGCCAGCAGCTTCGAACCCCCCCCGGGGGAGACCCAGTACTTC. V is TRBV5-1 and J is TRBJ2-5; possible D gene TRBD2, 5 bases. The CDR3 spans 15 residues. Germline CDR1 SGHRS, CDR2 YFSETQ. V was clipped by 2 bases and J by 5 bases, with 16 bases between them. Drawing the rest from reference TRBV5-1 and TRBJ2-5, the complete variable domain is KAGVTQTPRYLIKTRGQQVTLSCSPISGHRSVSWYQQTPGQGLQFLFEYFSETQRNKGNFPGRFSGRQFSNSRSEMNVSTLELGDSALYLCASSFEPPPGETQYFGPGTRLLVL.

This clonotype was seen repeatedly, ten times or more. This rearrangement joins TRBV5-1 to TRBJ2-5; 9 nucleotides line up with TRBD1. V trimming: 6 bases; J trimming: 2 bases; junction bases outside the gene matches: 8. The germline V gene encodes CDR1 SGHRS and CDR2 YFSETQ. CDR3 size: 15 residues. The CDR3, as DNA: TGCGCCAGCACGGGACAGGGAGGGTGGCAAGAGACCCAGTACTTC. Encoded protein: CASTGQGGWQETQYF.

This clonotype showed up many times. The chain has TRBV20-1 and TRBJ2-3, with D maybe TRBD1 (5 bases). The CDR3 consists of 15 residues. The germline V gene has CDR1 DFQATT and CDR2 SNEGSKA (reference sequence). V lost 5 bases and J lost 0, with 15 bases in between. The CDR3 DNA reads as TGCAGTGCTTTATTGGCAGGGCCAAGCACAGATACGCAGTATTTT. This sequence encodes CSALLAGPSTDTQYF.

This clonotype was picked up many times. The chain combines TRBV5-1 with TRBJ1-2; D not certain. There are 13 residues in the CDR3. V lost 0 bases and J 8 bases, leaving 11 bases between the germline ends. Germline V gene sequence: CDR1 SGHRS, CDR2 YFSETQ. The CDR3 DNA is TGCGCCAGCAGCTTGGATGGTGTGCTAGGCTACACCTTC. Translation: CASSLDGVLGYTF.

This chain connects TRBV19 to TRBJ1-1; D gene unclear. CDR3 length: 13 residues. Germline V CDR1 and CDR2: LNHDA, SQIVND (reference sequence). Trimming took 3 bases from V and 3 from J, leaving 8 bases between them. Written as DNA, the CDR3 is TGTGCCAGTAGTATGAACTCCTACACTGAAGCTTTCTTT. Its translation is CASSMNSYTEAFF. Full variable domain (rest looked up from reference TRBV19 and TRBJ1-1): DGGITQSPKYLFRKEGQNVTLSCEQNLNHDAMYWYRQDPGQGLRLIYYSQIVNDFQKGDIAEGYSVSREKKESFPLTVTSAQKNPTAFYLCASSMNSYTEAFFGQGTRLTVV.

This clonotype was counted many times. This chain's CDR3 is CASSLVAGRNSPLHF. CDR3 DNA sequence: TGTGCCAGCAGTTTAGTTGCAGGGCGAAATTCACCCCTCCACTTT. J is TRBJ1-6 and V is TRBV27; maybe TRBD1 (5 bases). The CDR3 length is 15 residues. V dropped 2 bases and J dropped 7 bases, with 12 bases sitting between them. Germline V gene data show CDR1 as MNHEY and CDR2 as SMNVEV (reference sequence).

This clonotype came up many times. The CDR3 region has the DNA TGTGCCAGCAGCTTAGGACTAGCGGGAGGGCCGGCCGGGGAGCTGTTTTTT. Translated, it gives CASSLGLAGGPAGELFF. The V gene is TRBV7-6, the J gene TRBJ2-2; TRBD2 matches at 14 bases. V shed 1 base, J shed 6 bases, and the junction held 4 bases outside the gene matches. The CDR3 is 17 amino acids. The germline V gene encodes CDR1 SGHVS and CDR2 FNYEAQ.

This clonotype was observed many times. This chain joins TRBV27 and TRBJ1-1; D gene unclear. V lost 0 bases, J lost 2 bases, and 13 bases lay in between. Germline-derived CDR1 and CDR2 are MNHEY and SMNVEV (reference sequence). CDR3 length: 16 residues. CDR3 residues: CASSLSAGRKNTEAFF. The CDR3 coding sequence is TGTGCCAGCAGTTTATCCGCCGGGCGTAAAAACACTGAAGCTTTCTTT.

This clonotype was seen repeatedly, ten times or more. V usage is TRBV24-1 and J usage is TRBJ2-6; 8 positions match TRBD1. Germline V gene data show CDR1 as KGHDR and CDR2 as SFDVKD. V lost 3 bases and J lost 3; bases outside the gene matches: 6. The CDR3 extends over 17 amino acids. The chain's CDR3 is CATSDADRAYGANVLTF. Here the CDR3 DNA reads TGTGCCACCAGTGATGCGGACAGGGCTTATGGGGCCAACGTCCTGACTTTC.

This clonotype was picked up many times. The chain employs TRBV20-1 and TRBJ1-4; no definite D call. The CDR3 sequence is 14 residues long. CDR1 DFQATT and CDR2 SNEGSKA come from the germline V gene (reference sequence). V gave up 3 bases and J gave up 0 bases, with 8 bases separating them. Here the CDR3 reads CSARNSATNEKLFF. In nucleotides, the CDR3 is TGCAGTGCTAGGAACAGTGCAACTAATGAAAAACTGTTTTTT.

The sample holds many counts of this clonotype. The CDR3 loop reads CASSWGQTNTGELFF. CDR3 sequence (DNA): TGTGCCAGCAGCTGGGGACAGACGAACACCGGGGAGCTGTTTTTT. This chain joins TRBV5-4 and TRBJ2-2, with 7 bases lining up with TRBD1. The V gene's germline CDR1 is SGHNT and CDR2 YYREEE (reference sequence). CDR3 length: 15 amino acids. The ends lost 3 bases at V and 0 bases at J; junction bases unmatched: 2.

This clonotype was observed at least ten times. The rearrangement links TRBV7-2 to TRBJ2-1; 9 bases align to TRBD2. Trimming removed 5 bases from V and 4 bases from J; junction bases left unmatched: 6. This CDR3 is built from 15 residues. From germline, CDR1 is SGHTA and CDR2 FQGNSA. CDR3 bases: TGTGCCAGCAGCCGCGGGGGGGCCGGGTACAATGAGCAGTTCTTC. Translation: CASSRGGAGYNEQFF.

This clonotype was found many times. This chain links TRBV28 with TRBJ1-1; 9 bases align to TRBD1. With 4 bases clipped from V and 5 bases from J, the junction kept 14 bases outside the gene matches. CDR3 length: 17 amino acids. In germline, CDR1 is MDHEN, CDR2 SYDVKM. CDR3 sequence reads: CASSSPRTGARETEAFF. In DNA, the CDR3 is TGTGCCAGCAGTTCACCTAGGACAGGGGCCCGAGAGACTGAAGCTTTCTTT.

This clonotype was seen repeatedly, ten times or more. This chain links TRBV6-5 with TRBJ2-6; a possible D gene is TRBD2 (5 bases). The CDR3 runs to 16 residues. CDR1 and CDR2 (germline): MNHEY, SVGAGI. The V end was cut by 2 bases, the J end by 2 bases, with 10 bases between. The CDR3 spells CASSYIGVAGANVLTF. CDR3 nucleotide sequence: TGTGCCAGCAGTTACATCGGGGTAGCTGGGGCCAACGTCCTGACTTTC.

This clonotype was recorded at least ten times. The chain combines TRBV12-3 or TRBV12-4 with TRBJ2-5; no reliable D call. The CDR3 loop spans 16 amino acids. Between the trimmed V and J ends, which lost 0 bases and 1 base, there was a span of 12 bases. The CDR3 DNA reads TGTGCCAGCAGTTTAGCCATTTCGGGCCGCCAAGAGACCCAGTACTTC. Protein sequence: CASSLAISGRQETQYF.

J is TRBJ2-5 and V is TRBV13; TRBD1 might be the D (6 bases). CDR3 length: 15 residues. CDR1 and CDR2 (germline): PRHDT, FYEKMQ (reference sequence). Between the trimmed V and J ends, which lost 1 base and 2 bases, there was a span of 11 bases. CDR3 sequence reads: CASSLERTEQETQYF. The CDR3 region has the DNA TGTGCCAGCAGCTTAGAAAGGACAGAGCAAGAGACCCAGTACTTC.

This clonotype has ten or more counts. This sequence joins TRBV7-2 and TRBJ1-6, with D maybe TRBD1 (5 bases). This CDR3 comprises 15 residues. Germline values: CDR1 SGHTA, CDR2 FQGNSA. Trimming cost V 5 bases and J 3 bases, with 11 bases left between them. The DNA of the CDR3 is TGTGCCAGCAGCACCGGGACGGTCTATAATTCACCCCTCCACTTT. This encodes CASSTGTVYNSPLHF.

This clonotype was found many times. The V call is TRBV18, the J call TRBJ1-2, with unresolved D. The CDR3 has 14 residues. Germline CDR1 is KGHSH and CDR2 is LQKENI. V was shortened by 1 base and J by 8 bases, with 14 bases between the two germline ends. Here the CDR3 DNA reads TGTGCCAGCTCACCACGAGACACCCTCGGGGGCTACACCTTC. Translated: CASSPRDTLGGYTF.

The chain is built from TRBV2 and TRBJ2-1, with 9 bases matching TRBD2. This CDR3 is 13 amino acids long. V shed 4 bases and J 11 bases; nucleotides not matched to a gene: 6. Germline assignment: CDR1 SNHLY and CDR2 FYNNEI. The CDR3 here is CASSGGGGVQQFF. CDR3 sequence (DNA): TGTGCCAGCAGTGGGGGCGGGGGGGTCCAGCAGTTCTTC.